The sequence of this T cell receptor (beta chain) was determined in a study of OX40 agonist ivuxolimab in advanced cancers. Whole-study context: Of the participants, around 43% had some prior anti-PD-1, anti-PD-L1 or anti-CTLA-4 therapy, which was allowed.

Germline V gene lookup returns CDR1 SGHVS and CDR2 FNYEAQ. Germline trimming cut 5 bases from V and 1 base from J; bases unmatched to any gene: 1. CDR3 length: 15 residues. Method: immunoSEQ multiplex PCR; TCRdb's copy keeps in-frame clones and lacks some. The sample yields roughly 67,000 clones, 92% seen once. The specimen was CD4+ or CD8+ T cells sorted from blood, collected in a trial of the OX40 agonist ivuxolimab. This clonotype was obtained from an adult with an advanced solid tumor such as melanoma, head and neck, liver or kidney cancer. V usage is TRBV7-6 and J usage is TRBJ2-2; 10 bases agree with TRBD2. The CDR3 nucleotides are TGTGCCAGCAGCCAGCGGGGGGGGAACACCGGGGAGCTGTTTTTT. Protein sequence: CASSQRGGNTGELFF.